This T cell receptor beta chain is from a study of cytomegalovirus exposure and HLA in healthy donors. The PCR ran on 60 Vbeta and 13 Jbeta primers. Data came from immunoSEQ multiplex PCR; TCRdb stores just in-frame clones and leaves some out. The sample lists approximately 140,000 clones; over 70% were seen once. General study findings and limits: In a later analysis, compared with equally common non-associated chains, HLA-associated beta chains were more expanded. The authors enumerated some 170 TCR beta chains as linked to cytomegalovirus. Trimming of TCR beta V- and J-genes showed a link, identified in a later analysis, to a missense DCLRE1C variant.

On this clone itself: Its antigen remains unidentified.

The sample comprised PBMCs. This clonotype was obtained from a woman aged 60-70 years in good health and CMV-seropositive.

The CDR3, as DNA: TGTGCCAGCAGGAGACTGGGAGCTAATGAAAAACTGTTTTTT. It codes for CASRRLGANEKLFF. The chain joins TRBV6-4 to TRBJ1-4, with unresolved D. The length of the CDR3 is 14 residues. Trimming cost V 6 bases and J 3 bases, with 11 bases left between them. CDR1 MRHNA and CDR2 SNTAGT come from the germline V gene.